This T cell receptor (beta chain) derives from a study of T cell responses to AZD1222 COVID-19 vaccine (dated by TCRdb to the early 2020s). Turning to the overall study: A total of around 240 trial participants underwent TCR sequencing, of whom roughly 210 received two doses of AZD1222 and about 26 received two doses of the MenACWY control vaccine. Trial participants were enrolled into age subgroups of 18-55, 56-69 and 70-plus years, which contained roughly 150, 30 and 60 TCR-sequenced participants, respectively.

This clone has just one count. The antigen this receptor binds is unknown. Per-base qualities were not stored, and no clone one base away is much larger. The time point label, read with the paper, signifies: baseline before first vaccination. In the paper's terms, the treatment or condition label means: meningococcal conjugate vaccine given as trial control. Samples from vaccinated people were obtained from the UK trials COV001 and COV002, which included a single-blind randomized controlled phase 2/3 trial of AZD1222 (ChAdOx1 nCoV-19) in healthy adults. For TCRbeta chain sequencing, PBMC samples from trial participants were taken at day 0 and at day 28 after the second dose. V is pared back by 6 bases and J by 1 base, with 13 bases lying between the germline termini. The germline V gene encodes CDR1 MNHEY and CDR2 SVGAGI. From its cysteine to its phenylalanine, the CDR3 spans 15 amino acids. The kept DNA is CDR3 alone, 45 bases in frame from the first base.

General findings and caveats noted by the study authors: Reportedly, close to half of the unique spike-specific TCRs recognized epitopes lying outside the regions that are mutated in the B.1.351 and B.1.1.7 variants. Because no samples from the day 14 peak response were available, repertoires could be characterized only after the peak T cell response. Conclusions about previously exposed vaccinees are limited because only six or seven AZD1222 recipients were SARS-CoV-2 seropositive at baseline. In the small 56-69-year group, the increase in depth fell short of significance, most likely because of low power. After two AZD1222 doses, spike-specific TCR breadth and depth were significantly higher than at day 0 and than in MenACWY recipients. Most participants were white British and females outnumbered males, and the authors suggested that clonal diversity may have been underestimated. The vaccine-associated CD4 TCRs covered the entire spike protein, and the dominant responses fell in regions 160-218 and 743-854.

The CDR3 regions of human TCRbeta chains were analyzed by immunosequencing. The study's own analysis went as follows. TCRs in the repertoires were compared against a reference library of SARS-CoV-2-specific TCRs that had been generated with the MIRA antigen-specificity platform. Breadth meant the fraction of unique TCRs that were SARS-CoV-2-associated, whereas depth meant the fraction of total T cells that were SARS-CoV-2-associated. Using the MIRA data, each spike-specific TCR was assigned both to the spike region to which the TCR was reactive and to a CD4 or CD8 class. Log10-transformed breadth and depth values were compared by one-way ANOVA with Sidak's multiple comparisons tests. In its TCRdb copy, this immuneACCESS table keeps in-frame sequences only and misses some clones. Where compared with another copy, unresolved V genes explain less than half of these, and the others have no known cause. The V and J calls and the clone size are those of that table, but D and trimming were determined from the DNA. The sample table records roughly 200,000 clones; roughly 91% of these occur just once. The ten largest clones add up to 1% of the sample.

Sequencing was performed on peripheral blood, taken on day 0 of MenACWY control vaccination. Recombination joined TRBV6-5 with TRBJ1-5, and possibly TRBD1, on 6 matching bases. This receptor was obtained from an adult in good health. Here the CDR3 is given as CASRPQGRSNQPQHF. The nucleotide sequence is given as TGTGCCAGCAGGCCACAGGGTAGGAGCAATCAGCCCCAGCATTTT.